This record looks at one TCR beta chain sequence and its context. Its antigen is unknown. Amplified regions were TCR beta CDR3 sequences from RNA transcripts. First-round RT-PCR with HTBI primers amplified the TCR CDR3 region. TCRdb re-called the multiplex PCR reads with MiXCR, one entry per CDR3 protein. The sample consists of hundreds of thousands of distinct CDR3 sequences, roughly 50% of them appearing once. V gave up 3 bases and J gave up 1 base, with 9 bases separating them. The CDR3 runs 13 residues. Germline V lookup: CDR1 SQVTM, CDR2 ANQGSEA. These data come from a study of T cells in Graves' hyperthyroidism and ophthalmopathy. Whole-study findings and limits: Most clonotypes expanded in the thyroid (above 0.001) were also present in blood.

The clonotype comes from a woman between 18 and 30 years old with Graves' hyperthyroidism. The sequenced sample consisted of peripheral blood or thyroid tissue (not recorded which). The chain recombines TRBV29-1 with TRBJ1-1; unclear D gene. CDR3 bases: TGCAGCGTTGATTGGGGAACGAACACTGAAGCTTTCTTT. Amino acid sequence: CSVDWGTNTEAFF.